This T cell receptor beta chain was found in a study of cytomegalovirus exposure and HLA in healthy donors. Findings and limits, study-wide: HLA-A and HLA-B allele assignments for most subjects were reportedly predicted accurately using TCR beta sequences. Owing to their indistinguishability, certain V segments, notably TRBV6-2 and TRBV6-3, were excluded.

PCR primers comprised 60 Vbeta and 13 Jbeta primers. Authors' methods: In a later analysis, the count reached 80 million or so unique TCR beta chains, with roughly 11 million shared. The protocol was immunoSEQ multiplex PCR, while the TCRdb copy is restricted to in-frame clones and leaves out a portion. V, J and clone size are those of that table, while D and trimming were read from the DNA. Counted here are 100,000 to 150,000 clones, approximately 8.7% occurring once; the ten biggest clones make up 5.5%. The donors (healthy individuals) were bone marrow donors. This clone was counted between two and nine times. What it binds is not known. Germline-derived CDR1 and CDR2 are SGHVS and FNYEAQ. The CDR3 totals 16 residues. Trimming removed 5 bases at V and 4 bases at J, with 18 bases between.

The chain links TRBV7-6 to TRBJ2-1, with D perhaps TRBD2 (5 bases). Sample: PBMCs. The clonotype was recovered from a man in his forties or fifties in good health and CMV-seronegative. CDR3 DNA sequence: TGTGCCAGCAGCCCTACGGACTTCGGACCGTACAATGAGCAGTTCTTC. Translated, it gives CASSPTDFGPYNEQFF.